Below are 25 T cell receptor beta chains sequenced from a single sample in a study of PD-1 blockade in classical Hodgkin lymphoma. Clones were read by immunoSEQ multiplex PCR, and TCRdb kept only the in-frame ones, dropping some. This table holds approximately 29,000 clones, around 85% found once. The time point is: cycle 4 day 1 (C4D1), after less than 7 weeks of nivolumab. Brentuximab vedotin exposure varied, and every patient relapsed after autologous stem cell transplantation. Purification of CD4+ T cells from thawed PBMCs was performed via magnetic negative selection. Sequences were derived from CD4+ T cells from blood, sampled before the fourth cycle of nivolumab. Source of these receptors: a human donor with classical Hodgkin lymphoma.

V and J are TRBV7-2 and TRBJ2-3, with unresolved D. The CDR3 is 13 residues long. Trimming shortened V by 5 bases and J by 1 base, and 7 bases separated the two germline ends. Germline CDR1 SGHTA, CDR2 FQGNSA. The CDR3 sequence: CASSLVGTDTQYF. The CDR3 DNA follows: TGTGCCAGCAGCCTGGTGGGCACAGATACGCAGTATTTT.

This chain uses TRBV10-3 with TRBJ2-5, with no clear D. TRBJ2-7 matches the DNA end more closely, so the J call is doubtful. The CDR3 runs 9 residues. Per germline, CDR1 ENHRY and CDR2 SYGVKD. CDR3 amino acids: CAKSYEQYF. The CDR3 DNA follows: TGTGCCAAAAGCTACGAGCAGTACTTC.

The gene calls are TRBV18 and TRBJ2-5; D gene uncertain. With 4 bases removed from V and 2 bases from J, the gap between germline ends came to 8 bases. Germline-derived CDR1 and CDR2 are KGHSH and LQKENI. The CDR3 consists of 13 residues. CDR3 in amino acids: CASSLGPQETQYF. The CDR3 DNA is TGTGCCAGCTCACTAGGTCCGCAAGAGACCCAGTACTTC.

The gene calls are TRBV7-9 and TRBJ2-1, with 12 bases aligning to TRBD2. Germline CDR1 and CDR2: SEHNR and FQNEAQ (reference sequence). V shed 4 bases and J 6 bases; nucleotides not matched to a gene: 4. This CDR3 spans 15 amino acids. CDR3 protein: CASSSPGLAGNEQFF. CDR3 sequence (DNA): TGTGCCAGCAGCTCCCCGGGACTAGCGGGCAATGAGCAGTTCTTC.

This clone was detected once. DNA of the CDR3: TGTGCCAGCAGCTTGCTAGCAGATACGCAGTATTTT. This sequence encodes CASSLLADTQYF. The rearrangement links TRBV5-6 to TRBJ2-3; unclear D gene. Germline V gene lookup returns CDR1 SGHDT and CDR2 YYEEEE. The CDR3 length is 12 residues. V was shortened by 1 base and J by 4 bases, with 4 bases between the two germline ends.

The chain employs TRBV18 and TRBJ1-1; 9 bases match TRBD1. Germline trimming cut 1 base from V and 3 bases from J; bases unmatched to any gene: 6. The CDR3 sequence is 16 residues long. Germline V gene sequence: CDR1 KGHSH, CDR2 LQKENI. CDR3 loop: CASSPRGQGGDTEAFF. The CDR3 bases are TGTGCCAGCTCACCACGGGGACAGGGAGGTGACACTGAAGCTTTCTTT.

V and J are TRBV18 and TRBJ2-7, with D possibly TRBD1 on 6 matching bases. V gave up 2 bases and J gave up 3 bases, with 20 bases separating them. CDR1 KGHSH and CDR2 LQKENI come from the germline V gene. The CDR3 totals 17 residues. In DNA form, the CDR3 reads TGTGCCAGCTCACCAGCCAGGGGAAGGGCCGAAGACTACGAGCAGTACTTC. It specifies CASSPARGRAEDYEQYF.

The chain employs TRBV15 and TRBJ2-7; no clear D gene. V was clipped by 1 base and J by 2 bases, with 12 bases between them. Germline CDR1 and CDR2: LNHNV and YYDKDF (reference sequence). The length of the CDR3 is 15 residues. CDR3: CATSRGFVETYEQYF. CDR3 nucleotide sequence: TGTGCCACCAGCAGAGGTTTCGTCGAGACCTACGAGCAGTACTTC.

The chain carries TRBV6-6 and TRBJ2-7, with D perhaps being TRBD1 or TRBD2 (5 bases each). There are 14 residues in the CDR3. The V gene's germline CDR1 is MNHNY and CDR2 SVGAGI (reference sequence). The V and J ends lost 5 bases and 3 bases respectively, with 14 bases between them. The CDR3 is CASSHYGASYEQYF. For the CDR3, the DNA is TGTGCCAGCAGTCATTACGGGGCCAGCTACGAGCAGTACTTC.

The gene calls are TRBV18 and TRBJ2-1; 14 bases fit TRBD2. Trimming cost V 3 bases and J 8 bases; bases outside gene matches: 0. Germline values: CDR1 KGHSH, CDR2 LQKENI. This CDR3 has 14 amino acids. DNA of the CDR3: TGTGCCAGCTCACCGGGACTAGCGGGGGATGAGCAGTTCTTC. Amino acid sequence: CASSPGLAGDEQFF. The variable domain in full, completed from reference TRBV18 and TRBJ2-1, reads NAGVMQNPRHLVRRRGQEARLRCSPMKGHSHVYWYRQLPEEGLKFMVYLQKENIIDESGMPKERFSAEFPKEGPSILRIQQVVRGDSAAYFCASSPGLAGDEQFFGPGTRLTVL.

The J gene is TRBJ1-1, the V gene TRBV5-1; 7 bases agree with TRBD1. The germline V gene has CDR1 SGHRS and CDR2 YFSETQ. CDR3 length: 14 amino acids. J was trimmed by 0 bases and V by 3 bases; bases with no gene match: 2. CDR3 nucleotides: TGCGCCAGCAGCTCGACAGGGCTGAACACTGAAGCTTTCTTT. This codes for CASSSTGLNTEAFF.

The chain joins TRBV10-3 to TRBJ1-3, with D unresolved. Trimming cost V 6 bases and J 0 bases, with 9 bases left between them. The CDR3 consists of 14 residues. CDR1 is ENHRY, CDR2 SYGVKD, per germline. Here the CDR3 reads CAISPASSGNTIYF. DNA of the CDR3: TGTGCCATCAGCCCAGCGAGCTCTGGAAACACCATATATTTT.

The chain combines TRBV4-3 with TRBJ2-3, with 7 nucleotides matching TRBD2. Germline lookup yields CDR1 LGHNA and CDR2 YSLEER. The CDR3 length is 18 residues. J gave up 2 bases and V 0 bases, and 11 bases lay outside the gene matches. CDR3 nucleotides: TGCGCCAGCAGCCAAGAGCCTCTTTCTAGCGGACCCACAGATACGCAGTATTTT. The encoded protein is CASSQEPLSSGPTDTQYF.

The chain has TRBV10-3 and TRBJ2-3; D possibly uses TRBD1 or TRBD2 (5 bases each). Germline V gene lookup returns CDR1 ENHRY and CDR2 SYGVKD. The CDR3 runs 15 residues. Trimming cost V 8 bases and J 0 bases, with 15 bases left between them. CDR3 protein: CAIGTPDLSTDTQYF. The CDR3 nucleotides read TGTGCCATCGGGACCCCAGACCTTAGCACAGATACGCAGTATTTT.

J is TRBJ1-2 and V is TRBV19, with 9 bases identical to TRBD1. Trimming removed 2 bases from V and 7 bases from J; junction bases left unmatched: 2. The CDR3 loop spans 13 amino acids. The germline CDR1 and CDR2 sequences are LNHDA and SQIVND (reference sequence). The CDR3 coding sequence is TGTGCCAGTAGTATAAGGACAGGGGTTGGCTACACCTTC. This translates into CASSIRTGVGYTF.

The CDR3 region has the DNA TGTGCCAGCAGCTTGCAGGGCCCCTACGAGCAGTACTTC. It is translated as CASSLQGPYEQYF. The rearrangement links TRBV5-5 to TRBJ2-7; possible D gene TRBD1, 5 bases. Germline lookup yields CDR1 SGHKS and CDR2 YYEKEE (reference sequence). This CDR3 comprises 13 residues. The germline V and J ends were trimmed by 1 base and 2 bases, with 7 bases remaining between them.

The V gene is TRBV28, the J gene TRBJ2-7; TRBD2 agrees at 7 bases. J gave up 6 bases and V 2 bases, and 10 bases lay outside the gene matches. The CDR3 is made up of 15 amino acids. Germline CDR1 is MDHEN and CDR2 is SYDVKM. CDR3 in amino acids: CASSLGGTMGVEQYF. The CDR3 coding sequence is TGTGCCAGCAGTTTAGGGGGGACTATGGGGGTCGAGCAGTACTTC. Full variable domain (outside the CDR3, taken from reference TRBV28 and TRBJ2-7): DVKVTQSSRYLVKRTGEKVFLECVQDMDHENMFWYRQDPGLGLRLIYFSYDVKMKEKGDIPEGYSVSREKKERFSLILESASTNQTSMYLCASSLGGTMGVEQYFGPGTRLTVT.

This rearrangement joins TRBV9 to TRBJ2-3; D gene uncertain. The CDR3 covers 14 residues. The germline gives CDR1 SGDLS, CDR2 YYNGEE. Trimming left V 4 bases short and J 2 bases short, with 11 bases between. For the CDR3, the DNA is TGTGCCAGCAGCCCCCCCCAGCCCACAGATACGCAGTATTTT. Residues: CASSPPQPTDTQYF.

The V call is TRBV18, the J call TRBJ1-1, with no clear D. This CDR3 spans 13 amino acids. Trimming took 1 base from V and 0 from J, leaving 3 bases between them. Germline values: CDR1 KGHSH, CDR2 LQKENI. CDR3 protein: CASSPLLNTEAFF. The CDR3, as DNA: TGTGCCAGCTCACCACTCCTGAACACTGAAGCTTTCTTT.

The chain has TRBV6-6 and TRBJ2-4, with D unresolved. From germline, CDR1 is MNHNY and CDR2 SVGAGI (reference sequence). The CDR3 contains 13 residues. The V gene lost 0 bases and the J gene lost 4 bases, with 4 bases spanning the gap. CDR3 region: CASSYSAKNIQYF. The CDR3 DNA sequence: TGTGCCAGCAGTTACTCGGCTAAAAACATTCAGTACTTC.

V and J are TRBV10-3 and TRBJ1-2; 9 nucleotides line up with TRBD1. The CDR3 covers 17 residues. The ends lost 2 bases at V and 1 base at J; junction bases unmatched: 8. Looked up from germline, CDR1 is ENHRY and CDR2 is SYGVKD. CDR3 sequence reads: CAISETGGIPFNYGYTF. As DNA, the CDR3 is TGTGCCATCAGTGAGACAGGGGGCATTCCATTTAACTATGGCTACACCTTC.

The chain carries TRBV19 and TRBJ1-4; 8 bases are shared with TRBD1. Germline V gene sequence: CDR1 LNHDA, CDR2 SQIVND (reference sequence). Trimming at V came to 3 bases and at J to 8 bases, leaving 11 bases not matched to a gene. CDR3 length: 16 amino acids. This CDR3 reads CASSIRLGQGGEKLFF. CDR3 sequence (DNA): TGTGCCAGTAGTATTCGATTAGGACAGGGAGGCGAAAAACTGTTTTTT.

The chain has TRBV5-4 and TRBJ1-2; no clear D gene. CDR1 and CDR2 (germline): SGHNT, YYREEE (reference sequence). Trimming shortened V by 2 bases and J by 1 base, and 9 bases separated the two germline ends. The CDR3 consists of 14 residues. CDR3 sequence: CASSLRQLNYGYTF. The CDR3 region has the DNA TGTGCCAGCAGCTTAAGGCAGCTTAACTATGGCTACACCTTC.

The J gene is TRBJ2-1, the V gene TRBV7-7; the D is unclear. CDR3 length: 14 residues. Trimming took off 1 base at V and 3 bases at J, with 7 bases between the two ends. Per germline, CDR1 SSHAT and CDR2 FNYEAQ (reference sequence). The CDR3 region has the DNA TGTGCCAGCAGCTTAGATTGGGGCTACAATGAGCAGTTCTTC. Its protein is CASSLDWGYNEQFF.

This clone was counted only a few times. The rearrangement links TRBV19 to TRBJ1-5; 7 bases fit TRBD1. Germline assignment: CDR1 LNHDA and CDR2 SQIVND (reference sequence). V trimming: 6 bases; J trimming: 5 bases; junction bases outside the gene matches: 4. The length of the CDR3 is 13 residues. The CDR3 region has the DNA TGTGCCAGTAGGACAGGGTTGTATCAGCCCCAGCATTTT. It encodes CASRTGLYQPQHF. Variable domain in full (rest from reference TRBV19 and TRBJ1-5): DGGITQSPKYLFRKEGQNVTLSCEQNLNHDAMYWYRQDPGQGLRLIYYSQIVNDFQKGDIAEGYSVSREKKESFPLTVTSAQKNPTAFYLCASRTGLYQPQHFGDGTRLSIL.